This T cell receptor (beta chain) was sequenced during a study of molecular identifiers for immune sequencing clone quantification. This clonotype was counted at least ten times. No antigen is known for it. TCRdb re-called the PCR reads through MiXCR, storing one row per CDR3 protein. The data contain about 97,000 distinct CDR3 sequences, 30% to 35% of them singletons. Trimming removed 4 bases at V and 0 bases at J, with 14 bases between. This CDR3 contains 15 residues. Germline CDR1 is SGHDT and CDR2 is YYEEEE. The naive CD8 libraries originated from between roughly 18,000 and 1,000,000 sorted cells and drew on 10%, 30% or 50% RNA. Naive CD8 T cells were FACS-sorted by CD8+CD4-CCR7+CD45RA+ markers. Study-level points and caveats: Spiked-in Jurkat TCR RNA corresponding to one cell was reported as detectable against 970,000 or so naive cells.

The receptor was derived from a human donor in good health. Some libraries in this study had Jurkat cell RNA spiked in. This chain connects TRBV5-6 to TRBJ2-7, with D maybe TRBD1 (6 bases). The material sequenced was naive CD8+ T cells from blood, with Jurkat cell RNA spiked in. Subset: FACS-sorted CD8+CD4-CCR7+CD45RA+ naive T cells. The DNA of the CDR3 is TGTGCCAGCAGCCCGAGCGGCAGGGGCTCCTACGAGCAGTACTTC. Translation gives CASSPSGRGSYEQYF.